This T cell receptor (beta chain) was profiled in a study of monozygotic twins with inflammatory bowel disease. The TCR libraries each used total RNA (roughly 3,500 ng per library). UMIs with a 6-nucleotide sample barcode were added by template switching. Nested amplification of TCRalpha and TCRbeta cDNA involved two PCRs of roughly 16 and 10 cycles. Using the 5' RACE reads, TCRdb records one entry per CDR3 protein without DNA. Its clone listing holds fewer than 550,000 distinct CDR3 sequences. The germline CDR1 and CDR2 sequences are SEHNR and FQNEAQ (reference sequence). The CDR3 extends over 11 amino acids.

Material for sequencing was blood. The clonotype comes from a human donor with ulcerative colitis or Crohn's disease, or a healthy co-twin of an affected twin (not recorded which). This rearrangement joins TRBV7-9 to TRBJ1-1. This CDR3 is CASSLGMGAFF.